This is a list of T cell receptor beta chains from one sample in a study of vaccination and CD4 T cells after COVID-19. TCRdb analysed the PCR reads with MiXCR anew, one entry per CDR3 protein. The sample shows around 7,000 distinct CDR3 sequences, around 48% of them seen only once. Their recognized antigens are unknown. The sample comprised CD4+ T cells from blood, cultured in vitro. The receptors come from a human donor in good health. CDR3s include the opening cysteine and the closing phenylalanine or tryptophan. The D gene is left open where the match is weak. Some rows mark clone size as missing; the rest say once, few, many or name a class of expanded clone.

d_call clone_size j_call v_call cdr3_nt cdr3_aa
NA few TRBJ1-2 TRBV2 TGTGCCAGCAGTGTTTGGGGCTATGGCTACACCTTC CASSVWGYGYTF
TRBD1 NA TRBJ1-1 TRBV19 TGTGCCACCAGACCGGGACAGGGGTTGGGTGGTGGGAACACTGAAGCTTTCTTT CATRPGQGLGGGNTEAFF
TRBD2 NA TRBJ2-5 TRBV27 TGTGCCAGCAGTTTTCTCGGCGGGAGGGGGAAGACCCAGTACTTC CASSFLGGRGKTQYF
NA NA TRBJ1-2 TRBV18 TGTGCCAGCTCACCAGGGGGGCCCTCTCTTGGCTACACCTTC CASSPGGPSLGYTF
TRBD1 few TRBJ2-5 TRBV2 TGTGCCAGCAGTGACCTCAGGGGGCGAGTGCAGGAGACCCAGTACTTC CASSDLRGRVQETQYF
TRBD1 hyperexpanded TRBJ1-5 TRBV20-1 TGCAGTGCTAGGGGACAGGGCGGTCAGCCCCAGCATTTT CSARGQGGQPQHF
TRBD2 NA TRBJ2-5 TRBV7-2 TGTGCCAGCAGCACGCCGGCTGGACTAGCGGGGGGTGGGGAGACCCAGTACTTC CASSTPAGLAGGGETQYF
NA NA TRBJ1-5 TRBV6-5 TGTGCCAGCAGTTACGCGGGGGGAGGCAATCAGCCCCAGCATTTT CASSYAGGGNQPQHF
TRBD2 NA TRBJ2-6 TRBV7-9 TGTGCCAGCACCCCGGCGGGAGGGCCTGGGGCCAACGTCCTGACTTTC CASTPAGGPGANVLTF
NA NA TRBJ2-3 TRBV7-2 TGTGCCAGCAGCCAGGAGGGCGGCACAGATACGCAGTATTTT CASSQEGGTDTQYF
NA NA TRBJ1-1 TRBV7-9 TGTGCCAGCAGCTTAGGGACAGCGGGTGGGGCTTTCTTT CASSLGTAGGAFF
TRBD2 NA TRBJ2-5 TRBV5-1 TGCGCCAGCAGCATCCTAAGTCTAGCGGGGGCCCAGTACCAAGAGACCCAGTACTTC CASSILSLAGAQYQETQYF
NA NA TRBJ1-2 TRBV21-1 TGTGCCAGCAGCATGGACCGGGACGGCTATGGCTACACCTTC CASSMDRDGYGYTF
NA NA TRBJ2-7 TRBV7-2 TGTGCCAGCAGCCGGGGACTTCCCGGCGTCGAGCAGTACTTC CASSRGLPGVEQYF
NA NA TRBJ2-5 TRBV5-1 TGCGCCAGCAGGGGGCTGGGTCGGGGTGAAGAGACCCAGTACTTC CASRGLGRGEETQYF
NA few TRBJ1-5 TRBV6-1 TGTGCCAGCACTCCCGGGGGGTTTAGCAATCAGCCCCAGCATTTT CASTPGGFSNQPQHF
TRBD1 NA TRBJ2-3 TRBV12-3/TRBV12-4 TGTGCCAGCAGTTTGGGGACAGGGTCCGATACGCAGTATTTT CASSLGTGSDTQYF
TRBD1 few TRBJ2-7 TRBV6-5 TGTGCCAGCAGTTATCCGGGACAGGGGTCCGAGCAGTACTTC CASSYPGQGSEQYF